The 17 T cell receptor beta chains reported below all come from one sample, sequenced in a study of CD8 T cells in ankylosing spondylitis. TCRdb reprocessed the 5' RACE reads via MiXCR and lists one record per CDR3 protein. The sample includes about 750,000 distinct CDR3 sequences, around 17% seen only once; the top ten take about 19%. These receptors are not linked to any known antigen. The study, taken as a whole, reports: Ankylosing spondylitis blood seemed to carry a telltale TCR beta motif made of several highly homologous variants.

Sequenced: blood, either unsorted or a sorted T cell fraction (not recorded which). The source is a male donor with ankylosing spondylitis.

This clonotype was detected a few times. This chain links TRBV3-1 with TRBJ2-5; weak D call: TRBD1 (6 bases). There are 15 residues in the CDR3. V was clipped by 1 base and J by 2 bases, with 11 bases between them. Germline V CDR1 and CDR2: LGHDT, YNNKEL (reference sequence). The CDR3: CASSQAGRGQETQYF. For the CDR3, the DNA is TGTGCCAGCAGCCAAGCCGGCAGGGGACAAGAGACCCAGTACTTC.

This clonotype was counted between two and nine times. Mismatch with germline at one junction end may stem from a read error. The CDR3 sequence is CASSLKTNPGGEAF. The CDR3 DNA reads as TGTGCCAGCAGCTTAAAAACGAACCCAGGGGGCGAAGCCTTC. The V call is TRBV11-2, the J call TRBJ1-2; TRBD1 agrees at 8 bases. Germline loops: CDR1 SGHAT, CDR2 FQNNGV. This CDR3 is 14 amino acids long.

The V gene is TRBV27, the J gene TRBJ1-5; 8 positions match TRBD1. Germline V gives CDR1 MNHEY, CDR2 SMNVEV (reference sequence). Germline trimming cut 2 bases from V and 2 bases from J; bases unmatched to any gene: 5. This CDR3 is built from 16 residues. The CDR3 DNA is TGTGCCAGCAGTTTAACGAGGACAGGGCGCAATCAGCCCCAGCATTTT. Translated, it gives CASSLTRTGRNQPQHF.

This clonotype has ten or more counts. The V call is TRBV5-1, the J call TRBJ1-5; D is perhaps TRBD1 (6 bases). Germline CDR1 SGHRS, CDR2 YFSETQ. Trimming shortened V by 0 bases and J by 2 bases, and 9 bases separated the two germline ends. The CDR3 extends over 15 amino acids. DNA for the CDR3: TGCGCCAGCAGCTTGGAGGCAGGGGGCAATCAGCCCCAGCATTTT. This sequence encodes CASSLEAGGNQPQHF.

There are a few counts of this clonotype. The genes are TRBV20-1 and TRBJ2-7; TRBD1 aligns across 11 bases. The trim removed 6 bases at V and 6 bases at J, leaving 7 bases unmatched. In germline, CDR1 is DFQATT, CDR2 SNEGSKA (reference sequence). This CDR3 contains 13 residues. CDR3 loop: CSAQRTGGSEQYF. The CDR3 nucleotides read TGCAGTGCCCAGCGGACAGGGGGCTCCGAGCAGTACTTC.

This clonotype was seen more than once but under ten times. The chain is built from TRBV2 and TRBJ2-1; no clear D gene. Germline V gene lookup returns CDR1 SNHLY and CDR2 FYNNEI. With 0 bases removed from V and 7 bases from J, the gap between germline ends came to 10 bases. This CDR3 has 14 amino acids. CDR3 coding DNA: TGTGCCAGCAGTGAAGCGCTTCTCCTTAATGAGCAGTTCTTC. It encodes CASSEALLLNEQFF. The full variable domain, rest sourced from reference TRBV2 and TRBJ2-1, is EPEVTQTPSHQVTQMGQEVILRCVPISNHLYFYWYRQILGQKVEFLVSFYNNEISEKSEIFDDQFSVERPDGSNFTLKIRSTKLEDSAMYFCASSEALLLNEQFFGPGTRLTVL.

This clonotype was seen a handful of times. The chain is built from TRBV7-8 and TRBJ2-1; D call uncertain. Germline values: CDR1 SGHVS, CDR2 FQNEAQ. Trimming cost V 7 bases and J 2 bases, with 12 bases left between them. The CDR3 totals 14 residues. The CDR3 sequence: CASKREVTYNEQFF. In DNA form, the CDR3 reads TGTGCCAGCAAGCGCGAGGTAACCTACAATGAGCAGTTCTTC. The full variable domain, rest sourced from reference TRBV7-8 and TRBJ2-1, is GAGVSQSPRYKVAKRGQDVALRCDPISGHVSLFWYQQALGQGPEFLTYFQNEAQLDKSGLPSDRFFAERPEGSVSTLKIQRTQQEDSAVYLCASKREVTYNEQFFGPGTRLTVL.

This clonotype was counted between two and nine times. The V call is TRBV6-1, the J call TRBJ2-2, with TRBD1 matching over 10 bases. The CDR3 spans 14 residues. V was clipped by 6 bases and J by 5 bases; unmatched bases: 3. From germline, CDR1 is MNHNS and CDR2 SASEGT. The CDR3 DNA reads TGTGCCAGCAGGGGACAGGGGAAGACCGGGGAGCTGTTTTTT. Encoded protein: CASRGQGKTGELFF.

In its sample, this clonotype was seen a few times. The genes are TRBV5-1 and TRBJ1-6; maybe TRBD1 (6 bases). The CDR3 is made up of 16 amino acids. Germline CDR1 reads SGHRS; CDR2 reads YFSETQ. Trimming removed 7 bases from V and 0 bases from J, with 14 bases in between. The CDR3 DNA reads TGCGCCAGCCCCGGACAGATGAGCTCCTATAATTCACCCCTCCACTTT. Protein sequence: CASPGQMSSYNSPLHF.

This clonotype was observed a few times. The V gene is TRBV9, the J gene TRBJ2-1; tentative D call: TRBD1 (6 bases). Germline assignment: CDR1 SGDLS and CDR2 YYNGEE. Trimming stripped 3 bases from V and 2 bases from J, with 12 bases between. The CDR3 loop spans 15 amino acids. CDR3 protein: CASSAGQSTYNEQFF. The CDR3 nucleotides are TGTGCCAGCAGCGCAGGACAGTCTACCTACAATGAGCAGTTCTTC.

The CDR3 reads CASSVDLRSYEQYF. CDR3 DNA sequence: TGCGCCAGCAGCGTGGACCTAAGATCCTACGAGCAGTACTTC. The chain combines TRBV5-1 with TRBJ2-7, with D hard to call. CDR1 and CDR2 from the germline V gene are SGHRS and YFSETQ. The V end was cut by 4 bases, the J end by 1 base, with 12 bases between. CDR3 length: 14 amino acids.

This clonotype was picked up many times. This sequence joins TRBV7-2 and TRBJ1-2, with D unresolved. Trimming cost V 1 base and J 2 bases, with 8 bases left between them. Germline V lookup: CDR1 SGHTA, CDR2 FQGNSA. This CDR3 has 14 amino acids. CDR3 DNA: TGTGCCAGCAGCTTAGGTCACAGCAACTATGGCTACACCTTC. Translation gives CASSLGHSNYGYTF. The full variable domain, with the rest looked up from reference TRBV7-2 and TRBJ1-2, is GAGVSQSPSNKVTEKGKDVELRCDPISGHTALYWYRQSLGQGLEFLIYFQGNSAPDKSGLPSDRFSAERTGGSVSTLTIQRTQQEDSAVYLCASSLGHSNYGYTFGSGTRLTVV.

CDR3 sequence (DNA): TGCAGCGTTCGGGACAGGGGGTACCAAGAGACCCAGTACTTC. Its translation is CSVRDRGYQETQYF. The rearrangement links TRBV29-1 to TRBJ2-5; the match to TRBD1 covers 11 bases. The CDR3 has 14 residues. The junction had 2 bases not matched to a gene; V was cut back by 5 bases and J by 0 bases. In germline, CDR1 is SQVTM, CDR2 ANQGSEA.

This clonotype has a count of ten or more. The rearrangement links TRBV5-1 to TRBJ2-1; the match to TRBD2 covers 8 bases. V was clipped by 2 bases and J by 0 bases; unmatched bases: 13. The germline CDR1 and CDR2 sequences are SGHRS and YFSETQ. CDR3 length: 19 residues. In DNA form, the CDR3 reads TGCGCCAGCAGCTTAGGGCACTCTAGCGGGTGGGACTCCTACAATGAGCAGTTCTTC. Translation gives CASSLGHSSGWDSYNEQFF.

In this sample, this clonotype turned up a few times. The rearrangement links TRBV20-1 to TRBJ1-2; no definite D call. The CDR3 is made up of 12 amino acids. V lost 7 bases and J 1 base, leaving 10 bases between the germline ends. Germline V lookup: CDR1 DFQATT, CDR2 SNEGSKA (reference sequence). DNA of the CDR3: TGCAGTGGGTCCCAATATAACTATGGCTACACCTTC. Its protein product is CSGSQYNYGYTF.

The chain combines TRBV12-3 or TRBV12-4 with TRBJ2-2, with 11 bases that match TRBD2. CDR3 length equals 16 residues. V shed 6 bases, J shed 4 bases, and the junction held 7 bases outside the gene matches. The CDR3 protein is CASSPSGGTLTGELFF. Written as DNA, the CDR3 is TGTGCCAGCAGCCCTAGCGGGGGGACCCTCACCGGGGAGCTGTTTTTT.

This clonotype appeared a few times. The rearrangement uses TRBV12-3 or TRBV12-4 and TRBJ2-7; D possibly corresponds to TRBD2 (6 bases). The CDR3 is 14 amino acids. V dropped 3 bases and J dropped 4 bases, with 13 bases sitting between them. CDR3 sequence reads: CASSFSGRGYEQYF. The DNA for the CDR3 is TGTGCCAGCAGTTTTTCTGGGCGGGGATACGAGCAGTACTTC.